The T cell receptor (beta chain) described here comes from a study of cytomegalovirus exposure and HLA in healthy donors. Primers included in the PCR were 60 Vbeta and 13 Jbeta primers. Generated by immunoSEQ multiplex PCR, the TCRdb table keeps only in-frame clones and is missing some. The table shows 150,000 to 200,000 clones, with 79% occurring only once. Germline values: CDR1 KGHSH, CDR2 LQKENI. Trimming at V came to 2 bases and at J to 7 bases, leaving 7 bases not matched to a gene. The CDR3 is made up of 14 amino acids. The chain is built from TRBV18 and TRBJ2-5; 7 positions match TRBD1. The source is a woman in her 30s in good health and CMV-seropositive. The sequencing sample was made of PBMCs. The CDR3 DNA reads TGTGCCAGCTCACCAGAAGCAGGGGGTAGGACCCAGTACTTC. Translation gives CASSPEAGGRTQYF.